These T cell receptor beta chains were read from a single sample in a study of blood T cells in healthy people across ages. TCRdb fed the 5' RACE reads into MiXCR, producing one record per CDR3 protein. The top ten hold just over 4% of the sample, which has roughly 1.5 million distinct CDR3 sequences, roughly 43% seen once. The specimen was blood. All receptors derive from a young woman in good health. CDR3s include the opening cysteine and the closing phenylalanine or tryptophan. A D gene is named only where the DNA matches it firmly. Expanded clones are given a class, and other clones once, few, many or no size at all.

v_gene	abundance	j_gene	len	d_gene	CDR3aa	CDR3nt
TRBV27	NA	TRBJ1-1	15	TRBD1	CASRKTDRGNTEAFF	TGTGCCAGCAGGAAAACAGACAGGGGGAACACTGAAGCTTTCTTT
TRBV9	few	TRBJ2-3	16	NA	CASSVEPDYSTDTQYF	TGTGCCAGCAGCGTGGAACCGGACTATTCCACAGATACGCAGTATTTT
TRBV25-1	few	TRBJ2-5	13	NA	CASSGSGWETQYF	TGTGCCAGCAGTGGGTCAGGGTGGGAGACCCAGTACTTC
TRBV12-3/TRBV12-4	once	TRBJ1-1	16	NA	CASSPIGAVRNTEAFF	TGTGCCAGCAGCCCCATCGGGGCGGTAAGAAACACTGAAGCTTTCTTT
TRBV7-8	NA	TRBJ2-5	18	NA	CASSLREGALSIYNEQYF	TGTGCCAGCAGCTTAAGGGAGGGGGCACTAAGCATATACAATGAGCAGTACTTC
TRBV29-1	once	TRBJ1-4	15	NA	CSVRPTGVSNEKLFF	TGCAGCGTCAGACCGACCGGGGTTTCTAATGAAAAACTGTTTTTT
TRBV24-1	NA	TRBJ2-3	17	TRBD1	CATSDLTGSVGGDTQYF	TGTGCCACCAGTGACCTGACAGGGTCCGTTGGAGGAGATACGCAGTATTTT
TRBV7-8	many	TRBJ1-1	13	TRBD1	CASSSQGEAEAFF	TGTGCCAGCAGCTCCCAGGGGGAAGCTGAAGCTTTCTTT
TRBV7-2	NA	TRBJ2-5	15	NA	CASSINRDRYLEQYF	TGTGCCAGCAGTATTAATCGGGACCGTTACCTTGAGCAGTACTTC
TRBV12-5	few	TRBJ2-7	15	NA	CASGLHPDRTYEQYF	TGTGCTAGTGGCCTTCATCCGGACCGAACCTACGAGCAGTACTTC
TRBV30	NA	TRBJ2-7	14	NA	CAWRPGLLSYEQYF	TGTGCCTGGAGGCCGGGACTGCTCTCCTACGAGCAGTACTTC
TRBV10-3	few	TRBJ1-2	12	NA	CAIEGGYYGYTF	TGTGCCATAGAGGGGGGCTACTATGGCTACACCTTC
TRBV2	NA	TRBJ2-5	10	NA	CASVSETQYF	TGTGCCAGCGTGTCAGAGACCCAGTACTTC
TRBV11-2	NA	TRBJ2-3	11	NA	CASTGTDTQYF	TGTGCCAGCACCGGCACAGATACGCAGTATTTT
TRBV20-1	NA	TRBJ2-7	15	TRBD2	CSARVLAGDSNEQYF	TGCAGTGCTAGAGTACTAGCGGGAGATTCGAATGAGCAGTACTTC
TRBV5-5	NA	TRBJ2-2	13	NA	CASSWGVGGELFF	TGTGCCAGCAGCTGGGGGGTCGGCGGGGAGCTGTTTTTT
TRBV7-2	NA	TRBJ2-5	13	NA	CASSLELGGGQYF	TGTGCCAGCAGCTTAGAGTTGGGGGGCGGGCAGTACTTC
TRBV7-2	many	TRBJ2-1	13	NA	CASSRDGYNEQFF	TGTGCCAGCAGCAGGGACGGGTACAATGAGCAGTTCTTC
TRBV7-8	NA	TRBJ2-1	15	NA	CASSFGRVFYNEQFF	TGTGCCAGCAGCTTTGGTAGGGTTTTCTACAATGAGCAGTTCTTC
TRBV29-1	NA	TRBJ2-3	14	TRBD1	CSIEKGQGPDTQYF	TGCAGCATTGAGAAGGGACAGGGGCCAGATACGCAGTATTTT
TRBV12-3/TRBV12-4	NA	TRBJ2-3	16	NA	CASSLGFSWGTDTQYF	TGTGCCAGCAGTTTAGGATTCTCGTGGGGCACAGATACGCAGTATTTT
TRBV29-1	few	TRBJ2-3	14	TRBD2	CSVEPTSGTDTQYF	TGCAGCGTTGAACCGACTAGCGGGACAGATACGCAGTATTTT
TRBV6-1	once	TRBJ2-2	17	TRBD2	CTSSPPAGDFSTGELFF	TGTACCAGCAGTCCTCCCGCGGGAGACTTTAGCACCGGGGAGCTGTTTTTT